Following are 26 T cell receptor beta chains from one sample sequenced in a study of cytomegalovirus exposure and HLA in healthy donors (dated by TCRdb to about 2017). Library creation used the immunoSEQ multiplex PCR assay. For the multiplex PCR, a mixture combining 60 forward primers for TCR Vbeta segments and 13 reverse primers for TCR Jbeta segments was used. TCRdb took this table from immuneACCESS and kept in-frame rearrangements with V and J called. Such tables lack part of the clones; where checked against another copy, unresolved V genes explain under half of the gap, and the rest is unexplained. This sample lists about 120,000 clones; approximately 80% were detected once. The ten biggest clones cover 2.7% of the sample. The source material was PBMCs. The receptor set was obtained from a woman in her thirties or forties in good health and CMV-seropositive.

The table lists this clone with a few counts. This sequence joins TRBV30 and TRBJ2-7, with TRBD1 matching 7 bases. The CDR3 covers 15 residues. CDR1 and CDR2 from the germline V gene are GTSNPN and SVGIG (reference sequence). The V segment lost 3 bases and the J segment 7 bases; nucleotides outside the gene matches: 15. CDR3 bases: TGTGCCTGGAGCCCAGGACAGGCCGGTGTGGAGGAGCAGTACTTC. Residues: CAWSPGQAGVEEQYF.

The J gene is TRBJ2-5, the V gene TRBV6-8; a weak D match, TRBD2 (6 bases). Germline CDR1 is MNHGY and CDR2 is SAAAGT. CDR3 length: 13 residues. V was clipped by 6 bases and J by 2 bases, with 10 bases between them. CDR3 in DNA: TGTGCCAGCAGGCAGGAGGGACAAGAGACCCAGTACTTC. It codes for CASRQEGQETQYF.

The chain has TRBV7-2 and TRBJ2-6; possible D gene TRBD1, 5 bases. The CDR3 length is 15 residues. The V end lost 1 base, the J end lost 2 bases, and 6 bases lay between the germline ends. Germline V lookup: CDR1 SGHTA, CDR2 FQGNSA. The CDR3 region has the DNA TGTGCCAGCAGCTTAGGGGGCCCTGGGGCCAACGTCCTGACTTTC. It codes for CASSLGGPGANVLTF.

This chain connects TRBV6-5 to TRBJ2-1, with a possible D match to TRBD1 (5 bases). The CDR3 runs 14 residues. The V and J ends lost 7 bases and 6 bases respectively, with 16 bases between them. CDR1 is MNHEY, CDR2 SVGAGI, per germline. CDR3 residues: CASKGPWGSNEQFF. The CDR3 DNA is TGTGCCAGCAAGGGGCCCTGGGGCTCCAATGAGCAGTTCTTC.

The chain carries TRBV5-6 and TRBJ1-5; D possibly corresponds to TRBD1 (5 bases). The germline V gene encodes CDR1 SGHDT and CDR2 YYEEEE. This CDR3 has 15 residues. Trimming pared 3 bases from V and 0 bases from J, leaving 10 bases between. The CDR3 region has the DNA TGTGCCAGCAGCTCGTGGGGCGATAGCAATCAGCCCCAGCATTTT. It translates to CASSSWGDSNQPQHF.

This chain links TRBV2 with TRBJ1-1; D is unresolved. This CDR3 comprises 13 residues. V lost 4 bases, J lost 0 bases, and 6 bases lay in between. CDR1 SNHLY and CDR2 FYNNEI come from the germline V gene. CDR3 amino acids: CASSVLVNTEAFF. As DNA, the CDR3 is TGTGCCAGCAGTGTTTTAGTGAACACTGAAGCTTTCTTT.

CDR3 nucleotide sequence: TGTGCCAGCAGCTTAGCCCCGCAGGGAAGCGACGGAAACACCATATATTTT. As protein: CASSLAPQGSDGNTIYF. This chain uses TRBV13 with TRBJ1-3; TRBD1 is a possible D gene (5 bases). Between the trimmed V and J ends, which lost 1 base and 4 bases, there was a span of 17 bases. This CDR3 has 17 residues. From germline, CDR1 is PRHDT and CDR2 FYEKMQ (reference sequence).

The rearrangement links TRBV6-5 to TRBJ1-6; 9 bases line up with TRBD1. J was trimmed by 7 bases and V by 0 bases; bases with no gene match: 1. The CDR3 has 15 residues. In germline, CDR1 is MNHEY, CDR2 SVGAGI. The CDR3: CASSYSGQGNSPLHF. Written as DNA, the CDR3 is TGTGCCAGCAGTTACTCCGGACAGGGGAATTCACCCCTCCACTTT.

The gene calls are TRBV21-1 and TRBJ2-7; the D segment call TRBD1 is taken from the table without a DNA check. TRBV21-1 represents a pseudogene. CDR3 size: 19 residues. For the CDR3, the DNA is TGTGCCAGCAGCAAAGGGGGAGGAGACAGGGGGCGTATTTTCCACGAGCAGTACTTC. Encoded protein: CASSKGGGDRGRIFHEQYF.

This clone was found once. The chain links TRBV19 to TRBJ2-2; 9 positions match TRBD1. The CDR3 contains 14 residues. Germline CDR1 LNHDA, CDR2 SQIVND (reference sequence). The V gene end was trimmed by 5 bases and the J gene end by 7 bases; junction bases not matched to a gene: 5. The CDR3 sequence: CASSPDRGNGELFF. The CDR3 DNA is TGTGCCAGTAGTCCCGACAGGGGGAACGGGGAGCTGTTTTTT.

In this sample, this clone turned up once. The chain carries TRBV30 and TRBJ1-5; 9 bases match TRBD1. The CDR3 extends over 15 amino acids. The trim removed 1 base at V and 6 bases at J, leaving 7 bases unmatched. Germline V gene sequence: CDR1 GTSNPN, CDR2 SVGIG (reference sequence). For the CDR3, the DNA is TGTGCCTGGAGTGCGGGACAGGGAGTCCCTCAGCCCCAGCATTTT. Its protein product is CAWSAGQGVPQPQHF.

The gene calls are TRBV2 and TRBJ1-5; D possibly corresponds to TRBD1 (5 bases). Germline V lookup: CDR1 SNHLY, CDR2 FYNNEI. This CDR3 region has 15 residues. V lost 1 base, J lost 7 bases, and 14 bases lay in between. The CDR3 DNA follows: TGTGCCAGCAGTGAAGGTTGGCCAGGGATACAGCCCCAGCATTTT. Protein product: CASSEGWPGIQPQHF.

The chain is built from TRBV6-5 and TRBJ1-5, with 7 bases fitting TRBD1. This CDR3 spans 12 amino acids. Germline CDR1 reads MNHEY; CDR2 reads SVGAGI. Unmatched junction bases numbered 1, after V lost 6 bases and J lost 5 bases. The DNA of the CDR3 is TGTGCCAGCAGAACAGGGGATCAGCCCCAGCATTTT. It codes for CASRTGDQPQHF.

The chain couples TRBV5-8 to TRBJ1-1, with D perhaps matching TRBD1 (5 bases). The CDR3 totals 16 residues. V lost 5 bases and J 8 bases, leaving 25 bases between the germline ends. The germline gives CDR1 SGHTS, CDR2 YDEGEE. CDR3 residues: CASRTGTAVEGREAFF. The CDR3 coding sequence is TGTGCCAGCAGAACGGGGACGGCGGTGGAGGGCCGAGAAGCTTTCTTT.

This clone is a singleton in its sample. V gene TRBV15 combines with J gene TRBJ2-1; 8 nucleotides agree with TRBD2. Per the germline V gene, CDR1 is LNHNV and CDR2 is YYDKDF (reference sequence). CDR3 length: 18 amino acids. Losses at the gene ends were 0 bases for V and 11 bases for J; bases not matched to a gene: 18. In DNA, the CDR3 is TGTGCCACCAGCAGAGATCCCCCCGGGGATAGCGGGACCCTAAAGCAGTTCTTC. Translating it yields CATSRDPPGDSGTLKQFF.

This clone came up a few times. The rearrangement uses TRBV27 and TRBJ2-3; 7 nucleotides match TRBD1. The CDR3 loop spans 15 amino acids. Germline V lookup: CDR1 MNHEY, CDR2 SMNVEV (reference sequence). With V trimmed by 5 bases and J by 0 bases, 5 bases remained unmatched. The CDR3 nucleotides read TGTGCCAGCAGTCCCGGGACAGCTAGCACAGATACGCAGTATTTT. Encoded protein: CASSPGTASTDTQYF.

The chain has TRBV19 and TRBJ2-6; tentative D call: TRBD1 (5 bases). Trimming pared 2 bases from V and 4 bases from J, leaving 15 bases between. Germline CDR1 and CDR2: LNHDA and SQIVND (reference sequence). This CDR3 contains 17 residues. Here the CDR3 DNA reads TGTGCCAGTAGTATAAGAACGGACACCCTCGGGGCCAACGTCCTGACTTTC. Translation gives CASSIRTDTLGANVLTF.

The CDR3 sequence is CASSKVAPSGGSSYEQYF. CDR3 bases: TGTGCCAGCAGCAAGGTGGCCCCTAGCGGGGGAAGCTCCTACGAGCAGTACTTC. The V gene is TRBV7-2, the J gene TRBJ2-7, with 10 bases fitting TRBD2. The CDR3 contains 18 residues. CDR1 SGHTA and CDR2 FQGNSA come from the germline V gene. J gave up 0 bases and V 5 bases, and 13 bases lay outside the gene matches.

The chain recombines TRBV9 with TRBJ2-5, with TRBD1 as a possible D gene (5 bases). The CDR3 consists of 14 residues. Trimming took 0 bases from V and 0 from J, leaving 6 bases between them. CDR1 SGDLS and CDR2 YYNGEE come from the germline V gene. CDR3 sequence: CASSVGGYQETQYF. DNA of the CDR3: TGTGCCAGCAGCGTAGGGGGCTACCAAGAGACCCAGTACTTC.

The genes are TRBV9 and TRBJ1-6, with D maybe TRBD1 (5 bases). V gave up 4 bases and J gave up 7 bases, with 15 bases separating them. This CDR3 is built from 15 residues. Germline loops: CDR1 SGDLS, CDR2 YYNGEE. CDR3 bases: TGTGCCAGCAGCCACCCTCATGGGGGGAATTCACCCCTCCACTTT. The encoded protein is CASSHPHGGNSPLHF. Based on the CDR3 plus reference TRBV9 and TRBJ1-6, the full variable domain is DSGVTQTPKHLITATGQRVTLRCSPRSGDLSVYWYQQSLDQGLQFLIQYYNGEERAKGNILERFSAQQFPDLHSELNLSSLELGDSALYFCASSHPHGGNSPLHFGNGTRLTVT.

CDR3 residues: CASGEPPTGAGYTF. CDR3 DNA: TGTGCCAGCGGGGAACCTCCGACAGGGGCTGGCTACACCTTC. V usage is TRBV2 and J usage is TRBJ1-2; TRBD1 matches at 8 bases. This CDR3 contains 14 residues. The germline V gene has CDR1 SNHLY and CDR2 FYNNEI. V was clipped by 8 bases and J by 7 bases; unmatched bases: 12.

With respect to this clone: Other DNA variants within this sample encode the same CDR3. The chain links TRBV25-1 to TRBJ2-7; 7 bases fit TRBD1. CDR1 and CDR2 (germline): MGHDK, SYGVNS. The trim removed 0 bases at V and 11 bases at J, leaving 7 bases unmatched. The CDR3 has 13 amino acids. The CDR3 reads CASSEYEGTAKYF. For the CDR3, the DNA is TGTGCCAGCAGTGAATACGAGGGGACAGCGAAGTACTTC.

The chain combines TRBV20-1 with TRBJ1-2, with 8 bases fitting TRBD1. With V trimmed by 6 bases and J by 10 bases, 7 bases remained unmatched. CDR1 is DFQATT, CDR2 SNEGSKA, per germline (reference sequence). CDR3 size: 11 residues. For the CDR3, the DNA is TGCAGTGCGCCGAGGGACAGGAACTACACCTTC. Its translation: CSAPRDRNYTF.

This clone was recorded once. The chain joins TRBV5-1 to TRBJ2-1; 8 bases are a match to TRBD2. The CDR3 spans 16 residues. Germline V gene data show CDR1 as SGHRS and CDR2 as YFSETQ. With V trimmed by 5 bases and J by 1 base, 8 bases remained unmatched. The CDR3 reads CASRVETGGSYNEQFF. The CDR3 DNA sequence: TGCGCCAGCAGGGTGGAAACGGGAGGGTCCTACAATGAGCAGTTCTTC.

J is TRBJ1-4 and V is TRBV4-1; the D gene is possibly TRBD1 (6 bases). V shed 1 base and J shed 7 bases, with 13 bases lying between them. Germline assignment: CDR1 MGHRA and CDR2 YSYEKL. This CDR3 has 15 amino acids. The CDR3, as DNA: TGCGCCAGCAGCCAAGTTAGGGGGGGTAGTGAAAAACTGTTTTTT. Protein sequence: CASSQVRGGSEKLFF.

V usage is TRBV7-2 and J usage is TRBJ1-2, with a possible D match to TRBD1 (6 bases). The CDR3 length is 13 residues. CDR1 is SGHTA and CDR2 is FQGNSA in the germline V gene. V lost 5 bases to trimming and J lost 8 bases, with 15 bases between them. This chain's CDR3 is CASSPSGQRGYTF. CDR3 nucleotides: TGTGCCAGCAGCCCCAGTGGACAGCGGGGCTACACCTTC. Drawing the rest from reference TRBV7-2 and TRBJ1-2, the complete variable domain is GAGVSQSPSNKVTEKGKDVELRCDPISGHTALYWYRQSLGQGLEFLIYFQGNSAPDKSGLPSDRFSAERTGGSVSTLTIQRTQQEDSAVYLCASSPSGQRGYTFGSGTRLTVV.